This T cell receptor (beta chain) was identified during a study of blood T cell repertoires in COVID-19. Study as a whole: Italy, Spain and the United States were the sources of the convalescent and acute COVID-19 samples.

In the original analysis: Using reference gene primer amplification, nucleated cell counts were estimated. Clones were sequenced by immunoSEQ multiplex PCR, and TCRdb holds only the in-frame ones, with some missing. The V and J calls and clone size come from that table; D and trimming were worked out from the DNA. Here the sample spans some 180,000 clones, roughly 84% being singletons. Study members were between about 18 and 100 years old and lived in around 24 US regions. All exposed participants met a person with COVID-19 within 2 weeks before entering the study. Trimming took 0 bases from V and 6 from J, leaving 12 bases between them. The CDR3 totals 13 residues. The germline gives CDR1 SQVTM, CDR2 ANQGSEA.

Sequencing was carried out using PBMCs or T cells enriched from blood (not recorded which). This clonotype was obtained from a woman younger than 45 who had been exposed to COVID-19. The chain combines TRBV29-1 with TRBJ2-7; perhaps TRBD1 as D (5 bases). CDR3 protein: CSVEDRQGPEQYF. As DNA, the CDR3 is TGCAGCGTTGAAGATAGGCAGGGCCCCGAGCAGTACTTC.